The entry below describes one T cell receptor beta chain. This sample is drawn from a study of OX40 agonist ivuxolimab in advanced cancers. Background on the study: Two patients with cutaneous melanoma and one with hepatocellular carcinoma, three in total, showed partial responses.

The data were produced by immunoSEQ multiplex PCR, yet TCRdb's version contains in-frame clones alone and is incomplete. The data hold 150,000 to 180,000 clones, with roughly 92% observed a single time. The V gene end was trimmed by 5 bases and the J gene end by 10 bases; junction bases not matched to a gene: 9. CDR1 is SGHTS and CDR2 is YDEGEE in the germline V gene. This CDR3 spans 15 amino acids. The sequencing here drew on CD4+ or CD8+ T cells sorted from blood, taken in a trial of the OX40 agonist ivuxolimab. The receptor comes from an adult with an advanced solid tumor such as melanoma, head and neck, liver or kidney cancer. The chain uses TRBV5-8 and TRBJ2-1, with 13 positions matching TRBD2. CDR3 in amino acids: CASRIILAGGREQFF. The CDR3 bases are TGTGCCAGCAGAATAATACTAGCGGGAGGGCGGGAGCAGTTCTTC.